These 20 T cell receptor beta chains were all obtained from the same sample, sequenced in a study of T cell changes during pregnancy in multiple sclerosis. Assay used: immunoSEQ multiplex PCR; TCRdb lists only in-frame clones, some missing. The table records some 96,000 clones, about nine tenths of them present only once. The material sequenced was peripheral blood, taken after pregnancy. These TCRs come from a female donor with multiple sclerosis, enrolled in a pregnancy study.

This chain links TRBV29-1 with TRBJ1-2; D perhaps matches TRBD1 (6 bases). The CDR3 is 15 amino acids. V dropped 1 base and J dropped 4 bases, with 16 bases sitting between them. CDR1 is SQVTM, CDR2 ANQGSEA, per germline. Written as DNA, the CDR3 is TGCAGCGTTGAAGGTCCCCTGGACAGCGTCTATGGCTACACCTTC. It specifies CSVEGPLDSVYGYTF.

This chain uses TRBV28 with TRBJ1-1, with D tentatively TRBD1 (5 bases). This CDR3 has 14 residues. Germline loops: CDR1 MDHEN, CDR2 SYDVKM. The V gene lost 1 base and the J gene lost 6 bases, with 12 bases spanning the gap. The CDR3 DNA reads TGTGCCAGCAGTTTATATACAGGCGCGGCTGAAGCTTTCTTT. Translation gives CASSLYTGAAEAFF.

V usage is TRBV7-3 and J usage is TRBJ2-1; TRBD2 matches at 10 bases. Germline lookup yields CDR1 SGHTA and CDR2 FQGTGA. The CDR3 consists of 14 residues. J lost 6 bases, V lost 5 bases, and 4 bases had no gene match. CDR3 sequence reads: CASSPSGSVNEQFF. CDR3 in DNA: TGTGCCAGCAGCCCTAGCGGGAGTGTCAATGAGCAGTTCTTC.

The genes are TRBV28 and TRBJ2-1; the D gene is possibly TRBD2 (7 bases). The CDR3 runs to 19 residues. V was shortened by 7 bases and J by 0 bases, with 25 bases between the two germline ends. Germline V gene sequence: CDR1 MDHEN, CDR2 SYDVKM. The CDR3 spells CASTLPGQELASSYNEQFF. Here the CDR3 DNA reads TGTGCCAGCACCCTCCCGGGACAAGAACTAGCGAGCTCCTACAATGAGCAGTTCTTC.

This clone was counted only a few times. The chain couples TRBV18 to TRBJ1-1, with D perhaps TRBD1 (6 bases). The CDR3 runs 14 residues. The germline CDR1 and CDR2 sequences are KGHSH and LQKENI. The V gene lost 2 bases and the J gene lost 1 base, with 8 bases spanning the gap. The CDR3 protein is CASSPGQTNTEAFF. DNA for the CDR3: TGTGCCAGCTCACCAGGACAGACGAACACTGAAGCTTTCTTT.

The genes are TRBV18 and TRBJ1-4, with a possible D match to TRBD1 (5 bases). Germline-derived CDR1 and CDR2 are KGHSH and LQKENI. This CDR3 is 15 amino acids long. V lost 1 base and J 5 bases, leaving 11 bases between the germline ends. This chain's CDR3 is CASSPRGEVNEKLFF. CDR3 DNA sequence: TGTGCCAGCTCACCACGGGGGGAAGTAAATGAAAAACTGTTTTTT.

CDR3 protein: CASSFQGLSNQPQHF. The CDR3, as DNA: TGTGCCAGCAGCTTTCAGGGGCTTAGCAATCAGCCCCAGCATTTT. The J gene is TRBJ1-5, the V gene TRBV7-2, with D perhaps TRBD1 (6 bases). Germline lookup yields CDR1 SGHTA and CDR2 FQGNSA. The germline V and J ends were trimmed by 3 bases and 0 bases, with 9 bases remaining between them. The CDR3 extends over 15 amino acids.

This clone showed up just once. The genes are TRBV28 and TRBJ1-5; the match to TRBD1 covers 9 bases. CDR1 is MDHEN and CDR2 is SYDVKM in the germline V gene. The CDR3 spans 15 residues. The junction had 9 bases not matched to a gene; V was cut back by 6 bases and J by 6 bases. The CDR3 loop reads CASRAGTGQRQPQHF. The CDR3, as DNA: TGTGCCAGCAGAGCCGGGACAGGGCAGCGTCAGCCCCAGCATTTT.

The rearrangement uses TRBV4-2 and TRBJ2-7; 7 positions match TRBD1. Trimming at V came to 4 bases and at J to 3 bases, leaving 6 bases not matched to a gene. Germline V CDR1 and CDR2: LGHNA, YNFKEQ. CDR3 size: 14 residues. CDR3 sequence reads: CASSRETGRYEQYF. CDR3 DNA: TGTGCCAGCAGCCGTGAGACAGGGCGCTACGAGCAGTACTTC.

J is TRBJ2-2 and V is TRBV9, with a tentative D call TRBD1 (5 bases). Trimming shortened V by 0 bases and J by 1 base, and 13 bases separated the two germline ends. The CDR3 contains 17 residues. Germline CDR1 is SGDLS and CDR2 is YYNGEE. CDR3 residues: CASSVDVGAVNTGELFF. The CDR3 nucleotides are TGTGCCAGCAGCGTAGACGTAGGGGCAGTGAACACCGGGGAGCTGTTTTTT.

The rearrangement joins TRBV9 to TRBJ2-2; 7 bases match TRBD1. V was pared by 1 base and J by 5 bases, with 8 bases of the junction left unmatched. Per the germline V gene, CDR1 is SGDLS and CDR2 is YYNGEE. This CDR3 spans 16 amino acids. This CDR3 is CASSVSGTEGTGELFF. DNA for the CDR3: TGTGCCAGCAGCGTAAGTGGGACAGAGGGAACCGGGGAGCTGTTTTTT. Full variable domain (rest looked up from reference TRBV9 and TRBJ2-2): DSGVTQTPKHLITATGQRVTLRCSPRSGDLSVYWYQQSLDQGLQFLIQYYNGEERAKGNILERFSAQQFPDLHSELNLSSLELGDSALYFCASSVSGTEGTGELFFGEGSRLTVL.

This chain joins TRBV4-1 and TRBJ1-2; 10 positions agree with TRBD1. The CDR3 is 18 residues long. Germline assignment: CDR1 MGHRA and CDR2 YSYEKL. V lost 2 bases to trimming and J lost 4 bases; unmatched junction nucleotides: 13. This CDR3 is CASSQSLPGTGDSYGYTF. The CDR3 bases are TGCGCCAGCAGCCAAAGCCTGCCCGGGACAGGGGATTCCTATGGCTACACCTTC.

This CDR3 reads CAIRSQHNSPLHF. CDR3 bases: TGTGCCATCAGAAGCCAACATAATTCACCCCTCCACTTT. V usage is TRBV10-3 and J usage is TRBJ1-6; D remains unclear. The CDR3 sequence is 13 residues long. V lost 6 bases, J lost 5 bases, and 8 bases lay in between. Germline V gene sequence: CDR1 ENHRY, CDR2 SYGVKD.

The chain combines TRBV11-3 with TRBJ2-7, with a possible D match to TRBD1 (5 bases). V dropped 4 bases and J dropped 6 bases, with 10 bases sitting between them. The germline gives CDR1 SGHNT, CDR2 YENEEA. The CDR3 extends over 12 amino acids. The CDR3 sequence is CASSSRGAEQYF. Here the CDR3 DNA reads TGTGCCAGCAGCTCAAGGGGCGCCGAGCAGTACTTC.

This chain uses TRBV28 with TRBJ2-2; TRBD1 is a possible D gene (6 bases). Germline V gene sequence: CDR1 MDHEN, CDR2 SYDVKM. This CDR3 has 14 residues. Trimming cost V 5 bases and J 5 bases, with 12 bases left between them. The CDR3 is CASSLYRATGELFF. CDR3 in DNA: TGTGCCAGCAGTCTCTACAGGGCTACCGGGGAGCTGTTTTTT.

This clone was seen just once. CDR3 in DNA: TGTGCCAGCAGTGCCTGGGAGGGCTACGAGCAGTACTTC. It encodes CASSAWEGYEQYF. The chain joins TRBV2 to TRBJ2-7; 7 positions agree with TRBD2. Germline V gives CDR1 SNHLY, CDR2 FYNNEI. The V gene end was trimmed by 4 bases and the J gene end by 3 bases; junction bases not matched to a gene: 3. This CDR3 comprises 13 residues.

V is TRBV6-6 and J is TRBJ2-7; 7 positions match TRBD2. V was clipped by 8 bases and J by 2 bases; unmatched bases: 15. The CDR3 has 16 amino acids. Germline CDR1 reads MNHNY; CDR2 reads SVGAGI (reference sequence). Here the CDR3 DNA reads TGTGCCAGCGTCCAAAAGGGAGGGCAGCTCCCCTACGAGCAGTACTTC. Translating it yields CASVQKGGQLPYEQYF.

The count of this clone is one. The chain links TRBV7-8 to TRBJ1-6; a possible D gene is TRBD1 (6 bases). CDR1 SGHVS and CDR2 FQNEAQ come from the germline V gene. The CDR3 has 15 residues. The V end was cut by 5 bases, the J end by 8 bases, with 16 bases between. Written as DNA, the CDR3 is TGTGCCAGCAGCGCGTCAGGGGCTCGAGATTCACCCCTCCACTTT. It yields the protein CASSASGARDSPLHF.

The chain carries TRBV6-1 and TRBJ1-4; 7 bases map to TRBD1. Per the germline V gene, CDR1 is MNHNS and CDR2 is SASEGT. The CDR3 has 14 residues. After removal of 6 bases from V and 6 bases from J, the junction contained 7 bases not matched to a gene. CDR3 DNA: TGTGCCAGCAGGAACAGGGGATCGGATGAAAAACTGTTTTTT. This sequence encodes CASRNRGSDEKLFF.

This clone showed up just once. V and J are TRBV14 and TRBJ2-7, with 8 bases fitting TRBD1. Germline CDR1 SGHDN, CDR2 FVKESK. This CDR3 is built from 13 residues. Trimming removed 9 bases from V and 3 bases from J; junction bases left unmatched: 7. The CDR3 sequence is CARSGTGFYEQYF. The CDR3 DNA reads TGTGCCAGATCGGGGACAGGATTCTACGAGCAGTACTTC.